This TCR beta chain is from a study of cytomegalovirus exposure and HLA in healthy donors. Findings and limits, study-wide: Most TCRs appeared rarely, but some public TCRs recurred in many donors. The study recorded about 150 TCR beta chains that were cytomegalovirus-associated. The classifier, whose performance was assessed in both the original and validation cohorts, reportedly diagnosed cytomegalovirus status with high specificity and sensitivity.

The donors were members of the validation cohort, which comprised about 120 subjects and was separate from the first cohort of several hundred subjects. CDR3 length: 17 residues. The germline V gene encodes CDR1 SGHTA and CDR2 FQGNSA. The J segment lost 3 bases and the V segment lost 3 bases, leaving 11 bases of the junction unmatched. As to this clone: No antigen is known for it.

Libraries were prepared by immunoSEQ multiplex PCR; TCRdb keeps only in-frame clonotypes and omits some of them. In the table there are under 250,000 clones, about 81% of which are singletons. This clonotype originated in a woman in her thirties in good health and CMV-seronegative. The V gene is TRBV7-2, the J gene TRBJ2-3, with 8 nucleotides matching TRBD2. Source material: PBMCs. In DNA form, the CDR3 reads TGTGCCAGCAGCTTTACGGCGGGGGGCTCTTCGACAGATACGCAGTATTTT. This codes for CASSFTAGGSSTDTQYF.